The present TCR beta chain was sequenced within a study of blood T cell repertoires in COVID-19. This CDR3 is built from 14 residues. Trimming left V 3 bases short and J 5 bases short, with 13 bases between. Germline CDR1 is KGHSH and CDR2 is LQKENI. Method: immunoSEQ multiplex PCR; TCRdb's copy keeps in-frame clones and lacks some. The sample consists of roughly 67,000 clones, just over 85% of them appearing once. Sequencing used peripheral blood. This sequence joins TRBV18 and TRBJ1-1, with D maybe TRBD1 (5 bases). This sequence was found in a man in his fifties or sixties with acute or convalescent COVID-19. The CDR3 spells CASSPTDGGTEAFF. In nucleotides, the CDR3 is TGTGCCAGCTCACCCACAGACGGGGGGACTGAAGCTTTCTTT. The full variable domain, completed using reference TRBV18 and TRBJ1-1, is NAGVMQNPRHLVRRRGQEARLRCSPMKGHSHVYWYRQLPEEGLKFMVYLQKENIIDESGMPKERFSAEFPKEGPSILRIQQVVRGDSAAYFCASSPTDGGTEAFFGQGTRLTVV.